This T cell receptor beta chain originates from a study of T cell responses to AZD1222 COVID-19 vaccine. Regarding the study as a whole: Donors skewed white British and female; clonal diversity was possibly underestimated. Seropositive status at baseline applied to only six AZD1222 recipients. There were vaccine-associated CD4 TCRs across spike, dominant at 160-218 and 743-854.

A remark on this clone: Its cognate antigen is unknown.

V dropped 0 bases and J dropped 2 bases, with 11 bases sitting between them. From germline, CDR1 is LNHNV and CDR2 YYDKDF (reference sequence). CDR3 length equals 16 residues. The data were produced by immunoSEQ multiplex PCR, yet TCRdb's version contains in-frame clones alone and is incomplete. The table shows over 95,000 clones, with roughly 85% occurring only once. The material sequenced was peripheral blood, taken on day 0 of AZD1222 vaccination. The clonotype was recovered from an adult in good health. The chain couples TRBV15 to TRBJ1-3, with D hard to call. The CDR3 here is CATSRDLGSTGNTIYF. The CDR3 DNA is TGTGCCACCAGCAGAGATCTTGGGAGTACTGGAAACACCATATATTTT. Complete variable domain (other parts from reference TRBV15 and TRBJ1-3): DAMVIQNPRYQVTQFGKPVTLSCSQTLNHNVMYWYQQKSSQAPKLLFHYYDKDFNNEADTPDNFQSRRPNTSFCFLDIRSPGLGDTAMYLCATSRDLGSTGNTIYFGEGSWLTVV.